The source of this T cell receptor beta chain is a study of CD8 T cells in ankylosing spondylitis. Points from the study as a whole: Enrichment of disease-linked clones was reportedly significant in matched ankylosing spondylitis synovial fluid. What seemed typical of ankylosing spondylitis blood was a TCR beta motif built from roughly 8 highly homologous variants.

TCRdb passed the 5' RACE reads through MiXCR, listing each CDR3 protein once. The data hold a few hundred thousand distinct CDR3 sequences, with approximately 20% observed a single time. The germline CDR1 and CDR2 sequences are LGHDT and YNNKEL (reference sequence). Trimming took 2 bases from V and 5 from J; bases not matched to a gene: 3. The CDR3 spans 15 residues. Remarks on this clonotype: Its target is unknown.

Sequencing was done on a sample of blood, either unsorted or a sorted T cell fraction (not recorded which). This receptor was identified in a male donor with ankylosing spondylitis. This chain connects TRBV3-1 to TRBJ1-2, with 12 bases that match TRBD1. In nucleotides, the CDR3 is TGTGCCAGCAGCCAACTGGGACAGGGGGCATATGGCTACACCTTC. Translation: CASSQLGQGAYGYTF.